Included here is one TCR beta chain sequence, with context. The CDR3 extends over 15 amino acids. The ends lost 5 bases at V and 0 bases at J; junction bases unmatched: 6. CDR1 MDHEN and CDR2 SYDVKM come from the germline V gene. The data derive from a study of blood T cell repertoires in COVID-19. On the study more broadly: Both acute and convalescent COVID-19 samples were obtained from the United States, Italy and Spain.

The table came from immunoSEQ multiplex PCR; TCRdb's copy has only in-frame clones and leaves some out. The table lists under 300,000 clones, about four fifths of them singletons. The TCR comes from a man between 25 and 39 years old who had recovered from COVID-19. The genes are TRBV28 and TRBJ1-2; 7 nucleotides agree with TRBD1. Material: peripheral blood. The CDR3: CASSPPGTANYGYTF. DNA for the CDR3: TGTGCCAGCAGTCCCCCCGGGACAGCTAACTATGGCTACACCTTC.